This is a list of T cell receptor beta chains from one sample in a study of radiotherapy plus CTLA-4 blockade in lung cancer. Assay used: immunoSEQ multiplex PCR; TCRdb lists only in-frame clones, some missing. The sample has 40,000 to 50,000 clones; more than 75% are singletons. The specimen comprised peripheral blood, sampled from a patient treated with radiotherapy plus ipilimumab. These receptors were obtained from a human donor with non-small cell lung cancer who had stable disease on radiotherapy plus ipilimumab. Each CDR3 is given with its conserved first and last residue. A D gene is named only where the DNA matches it firmly. For some rows the clone size is stated as once, few or many, or as a class when expanded; others skip it.

D gene,clone size,J gene,V gene,CDR3 DNA,CDR3 protein
TRBD2,.,TRBJ2-3,TRBV6-1,TGTGCCAGCCGCAGGGAGGCTAGCGGGCCGTATACGCAGTATTTT,CASRREASGPYTQYF
.,few,TRBJ1-4,TRBV5-1,TGCGCCAGCAGCTTGGCCGGCGTTCAGGAAGATGAAAAACTGTTTTTT,CASSLAGVQEDEKLFF
.,few,TRBJ1-1,TRBV9,TGTGCCAGCGGGCTTGGGGGGGCCCAGAACACTGAAGCTTTCTTT,CASGLGGAQNTEAFF
TRBD2,.,TRBJ2-1,TRBV6-6,TGTGCCAGCAGTTACTACGGGCAGGGAGGGTACAATGAGCAGTTCTTC,CASSYYGQGGYNEQFF
.,.,TRBJ2-2,TRBV7-3,TGTGCCAGCAGCTTAGTGGCAGGGTTGATCGGGGAGCTGTTTTTT,CASSLVAGLIGELFF
TRBD1,.,TRBJ2-7,TRBV2,TGTGCCAGCACGGAGGGGACAGGGTACTACGAGCAGTACTTC,CASTEGTGYYEQYF
.,.,TRBJ2-7,TRBV18,TGTGCCAGCTCACCGGACTCGAACTACGAGCAGTACTTC,CASSPDSNYEQYF
TRBD1,.,TRBJ2-1,TRBV4-3,TGCGCCAGCAGCCAATACAGGGGTTACAATGAGCAGTTCTTC,CASSQYRGYNEQFF
TRBD2,.,TRBJ2-5,TRBV6-5,TGTGCCAGCAGTACAGGACTAGTAGGCCAAGAGACCCAGTACTTC,CASSTGLVGQETQYF
.,.,TRBJ2-1,TRBV11-2,TGTGCCAGCAGCTTCGACGGGTATGAGCAGTTCTTC,CASSFDGYEQFF
TRBD2,.,TRBJ2-1,TRBV28,TGTGCCAGCAGTTCTAGCGGGAGTGTGAACAATGAGCAGTTCTTC,CASSSSGSVNNEQFF
TRBD1,once,TRBJ1-5,TRBV19,TGTGCCAGTAGTATCTACAGGGGCTATAGCAATCAGCCCCAGCATTTT,CASSIYRGYSNQPQHF
TRBD1,.,TRBJ2-7,TRBV30,TGTGCCTTTCGGACAGGGTTGAGAGAGCAGTACTTC,CAFRTGLREQYF
.,.,TRBJ1-3,TRBV7-9,TGTGCCAGCAGCTTAGCGAGGGATTTCTCTGGAAACACCATATATTTT,CASSLARDFSGNTIYF
.,few,TRBJ1-1,TRBV29-1,TGCAGCGTTGAAGATTCTAACACTGAAGCTTTCTTT,CSVEDSNTEAFF
.,.,TRBJ1-4,TRBV18,TGTGCCAGCTCACAGGGAGTGGGTGGAAATAATGAAAAACTGTTTTTT,CASSQGVGGNNEKLFF
TRBD2,few,TRBJ2-7,TRBV7-9,TGTGCCAGCAGCCCCGTTGGGACTAGCGGGAAACTTATTTCCTACGAGCAGTACTTC,CASSPVGTSGKLISYEQYF
TRBD1,.,TRBJ1-2,TRBV25-1,TGTGCCAGCAGTGAATGGGGGACAGATTGGGTTGGCTACACCTTC,CASSEWGTDWVGYTF
TRBD1,.,TRBJ1-2,TRBV6-1,TGTGCCAGCAGTGAATTTCGGGGGACAGGGACCAACTATGGCTACACCTTC,CASSEFRGTGTNYGYTF
TRBD1,.,TRBJ1-2,TRBV7-2,TGTGCCAGCAGCTCGGGACAGGGTGGTGGCTACACCTTC,CASSSGQGGGYTF
TRBD2,.,TRBJ2-1,TRBV5-4,TGTGCCACCGGGACTAGCGGGTATGTTTACAATGAGCAGTTCTTC,CATGTSGYVYNEQFF
TRBD1,.,TRBJ2-2,TRBV4-1,TGCGCCAGCAGCCTACGGACAGGGTGGACCGGGGAGCTGTTTTTT,CASSLRTGWTGELFF
TRBD1,few,TRBJ2-7,TRBV4-3,TGCGCCAGCAGCCAGGAAGGGACAGCGTACTCCTACGAGCAGTACTTC,CASSQEGTAYSYEQYF
TRBD1,.,TRBJ2-5,TRBV28,TGTGCCAGCAGACGTGGGACAGGGTTCCAAGAGACCCAGTACTTC,CASRRGTGFQETQYF
TRBD1,once,TRBJ1-5,TRBV30,TGTGCCTGGAGTGAAGGGGGCTGGGGCAATCAGCCCCAGCATTTT,CAWSEGGWGNQPQHF
.,.,TRBJ2-7,TRBV5-1,TGCGCCAGCAGCTTGACTCAGGGCCCCTACGAGCAGTACTTC,CASSLTQGPYEQYF
TRBD1,.,TRBJ2-5,TRBV7-6,TGTGCCAGCAGCCCCGGACAGGTCGTAGAGACCCAGTACTTC,CASSPGQVVETQYF
.,.,TRBJ2-1,TRBV4-3,TGCGCCAGCAGCCAAGTTGGGGACTCCCAGTTCTTC,CASSQVGDSQFF
TRBD1,.,TRBJ1-5,TRBV7-9,TGTGCCAGCAGCTATAGCACAGGGGGTATCAATCAGCCCCAGCATTTT,CASSYSTGGINQPQHF
TRBD2,.,TRBJ2-1,TRBV27,TGTGCCAGCAGTTATCTGGCCGGACTAGCGCGGAGCTCCTACAATGAGCAGTTCTTC,CASSYLAGLARSSYNEQFF
.,.,TRBJ1-5,TRBV19,TGTGCCAGTAGTATATTACAGGGTGGTAAGCCCCAGCATTTT,CASSILQGGKPQHF
TRBD1,.,TRBJ2-5,TRBV27,TGTGCCAGCAGTCCATCGACAGGGGGGGAGACCCAGTACTTC,CASSPSTGGETQYF
.,.,TRBJ1-3,TRBV7-2,TGTGCCAGCAGCTTAGCGTCCCCAGGGGTGGGAAACACCATATATTTT,CASSLASPGVGNTIYF
.,few,TRBJ2-6,TRBV7-9,TGTGCCAGCAGCTTACCGCGGGCACCTGGGGCCAACGTCCTGACTTTC,CASSLPRAPGANVLTF
TRBD2,.,TRBJ2-1,TRBV19,TGTGCCAGTAGTGTTAGCGGGAGCTCCTACAATGAGCAGTTCTTC,CASSVSGSSYNEQFF
TRBD1,.,TRBJ1-2,TRBV10-3,TGTGCCATCAGTGGGGACAGGGGTGGCTATGGCTACACCTTC,CAISGDRGGYGYTF
.,.,TRBJ2-5,TRBV7-3,TGTGCCAGCAGCCCCCGCCGGCAAGAGACCCAGTACTTC,CASSPRRQETQYF
TRBD2,.,TRBJ2-7,TRBV5-1,TGCGCCAGCAGCTGGACTAGCGGTCCTCGCGAGCAGTACTTC,CASSWTSGPREQYF
TRBD1,.,TRBJ1-5,TRBV10-1,TGCGCCAGCAGTTGGACAGGGAGCAATCAGCCCCAGCATTTT,CASSWTGSNQPQHF
.,.,TRBJ1-2,TRBV15,TGTGCCACCAGCCCATATGCAGGGTGTGGAAAGACCTATGGCTACACCTTC,CATSPYAGCGKTYGYTF
TRBD2,.,TRBJ2-1,TRBV14,TGTGCCAGCAGCCCACCGGCTACTAGCGGGAGTTTTACCCGGTTCTTC,CASSPPATSGSFTRFF
.,.,TRBJ1-4,TRBV29-1,TGCAGCGTTGATGTGGAGGGCTGGGTGTTTTTT,CSVDVEGWVFF
.,few,TRBJ1-2,TRBV4-2,TGTGCCAGCAGCCAAGATAGGGGGGGGCAGTATGGCTACACCTTC,CASSQDRGGQYGYTF
TRBD1,few,TRBJ1-2,TRBV7-9,TGTGCCAGCAGCAAGACAGGGTATTCTGGCTACACCTTC,CASSKTGYSGYTF
TRBD2,.,TRBJ2-7,TRBV7-2,TGTGCCAGCAGCTATAGCGGGAGCCCCTACGAGCAGTACTTC,CASSYSGSPYEQYF
.,.,TRBJ2-3,TRBV11-2,TGTGCCAGCAGCTTAGTCGGGGGAACCACAGATACGCAGTATTTT,CASSLVGGTTDTQYF
TRBD2,once,TRBJ2-3,TRBV28,TGTGCCAGCAGTTCTAGCGGGAGGAAAGATACGCAGTATTTT,CASSSSGRKDTQYF
TRBD2,.,TRBJ2-3,TRBV28,TGTGCCAGCAGTTTCCTCGCGGGAGGGGCGACAGATACGCAGTATTTT,CASSFLAGGATDTQYF
.,.,TRBJ2-7,TRBV28,TGTGCCAGCAGTTCCAGGGCCCGCTCCTACGAGCAGTACTTC,CASSSRARSYEQYF
TRBD2,.,TRBJ2-1,TRBV5-1,TGCGCCAGCAGCTTGGTTGGTAGCGGGAGCTCCTACAATGAGCAGTTCTTC,CASSLVGSGSSYNEQFF
.,.,TRBJ1-1,TRBV11-3,TGTGCCAGCAGCTTAGATAGTACCGCGGCAGCTTTCTTT,CASSLDSTAAAFF
TRBD1,.,TRBJ1-2,TRBV11-1,TGTGCCAGCGAGCAGAGGACAGGGAATGGCTACACCTTC,CASEQRTGNGYTF
TRBD2,once,TRBJ2-1,TRBV11-2,TGTGCCAGCAGCTCCCCCTCTAGCGGGATATCCTACAATGAGCAGTTCTTC,CASSSPSSGISYNEQFF
.,.,TRBJ1-1,TRBV7-2,TGTGCCAGCAGCTTTGGGAGGTACACTGAAGCTTTCTTT,CASSFGRYTEAFF
TRBD2,few,TRBJ2-1,TRBV4-3,TGCGCCAGCAGCCAAGATGGGAGGGCCTACCACAATGAGCAGTTCTTC,CASSQDGRAYHNEQFF
.,.,TRBJ2-1,TRBV11-2,TGTGCCAGCAGCTCGACACTCAGCTCCTACAATGAGCAGTTCTTC,CASSSTLSSYNEQFF
.,.,TRBJ1-3,TRBV6-1,TGTGCCAGCAGTCGGGAACGGGGAAACACCATATATTTT,CASSRERGNTIYF
.,.,TRBJ2-5,TRBV7-2,TGTGCCAGCAGCGCCGGGAAAGAGACCCAGTACTTC,CASSAGKETQYF